This TCR beta chain comes out of a study of T cell changes during pregnancy in multiple sclerosis. This CDR3 has 12 amino acids. Unmatched junction bases numbered 2, after V lost 6 bases and J lost 4 bases. CDR1 and CDR2 from the germline V gene are GTSNPN and SVGIG (reference sequence). TCRdb's copy holds only in-frame clones and misses some; the assay was immunoSEQ multiplex PCR. The profile shows approximately 63,000 clones, almost 95% of them singletons. J is TRBJ1-5 and V is TRBV30, with 8 positions matching TRBD1. The source was peripheral blood, collected in the third trimester of pregnancy. The origin of this receptor is a female donor in good health, enrolled as a control in a pregnancy study. The CDR3 protein is CACGQGNQPQHF. The CDR3 DNA follows: TGTGCCTGCGGACAGGGAAATCAGCCCCAGCATTTT.